A single sample is the source of the 15 T cell receptor beta chains below, sequenced in a study of PD-1 blockade in classical Hodgkin lymphoma. Produced via immunoSEQ multiplex PCR; TCRdb's table is partial and in-frame only. Of more than 90,000 clones listed, over 75% are singletons. Time point defined: cycle 4 day 1 (C4D1), after 5 to 7 weeks of nivolumab. All patients relapsed after autologous stem cell transplantation, and brentuximab vedotin exposure varied. The sample consisted of peripheral blood mononuclear cells (PBMCs), taken before the fourth cycle of nivolumab. The receptor set was obtained from a human donor with classical Hodgkin lymphoma.

This chain's CDR3 is CASSSGQVYYGYTF. CDR3 DNA sequence: TGTGCCAGCAGCTCCGGACAGGTTTACTATGGCTACACCTTC. This chain connects TRBV11-2 to TRBJ1-2, with 7 bases lining up with TRBD1. The CDR3 runs 14 residues. Germline V lookup: CDR1 SGHAT, CDR2 FQNNGV. V lost 4 bases, J lost 3 bases, and 5 bases stayed unmatched.

The CDR3 region has the DNA TGTGCCAGCAGCTTTAGTCGGGGTAGCGGGGGGTTAGGTGAGCAGTTCTTC. It specifies CASSFSRGSGGLGEQFF. The chain combines TRBV13 with TRBJ2-1, with 10 bases aligning to TRBD2. This CDR3 has 17 amino acids. V gave up 3 bases and J gave up 9 bases; unmatched junction bases: 14. Germline lookup yields CDR1 PRHDT and CDR2 FYEKMQ (reference sequence).

V is TRBV10-3 and J is TRBJ2-1; 10 bases are a match to TRBD2. CDR1 is ENHRY, CDR2 SYGVKD, per germline. The CDR3 loop spans 15 amino acids. V was clipped by 4 bases and J by 7 bases; unmatched bases: 7. The CDR3 reads CAISGLAGEGNEQFF. In DNA, the CDR3 is TGTGCCATCAGTGGCCTAGCGGGAGAAGGGAATGAGCAGTTCTTC.

V gene TRBV27 combines with J gene TRBJ1-1; D uncertain. There are 14 residues in the CDR3. V was clipped by 6 bases and J by 7 bases, with 18 bases between them. The germline V gene has CDR1 MNHEY and CDR2 SMNVEV (reference sequence). CDR3 sequence reads: CASSPAFWGIEAFF. The CDR3 DNA is TGTGCCAGCAGCCCCGCATTTTGGGGTATTGAAGCTTTCTTT.

Regarding this clone: This same CDR3 is encoded by further DNA sequences in the sample. The rearrangement joins TRBV27 to TRBJ2-3, with 8 bases matching TRBD2. The CDR3 has 13 residues. Per the germline V gene, CDR1 is MNHEY and CDR2 is SMNVEV (reference sequence). With V trimmed by 5 bases and J by 6 bases, 4 bases remained unmatched. CDR3 in DNA: TGTGCCAGCAGTCCCTCGGGGGGGGATACGCAGTATTTT. Its translation: CASSPSGGDTQYF.

A remark on this clone: At the DNA level, this CDR3 is encoded by other sequences in the same sample as well. This chain uses TRBV19 with TRBJ1-2; D is unresolved. The germline V gene encodes CDR1 LNHDA and CDR2 SQIVND (reference sequence). CDR3 length: 13 amino acids. Deletions cut 0 bases from V and 5 bases from J, with 7 bases between. The CDR3 bases are TGTGCCAGTAGTATAGATCTCAGTTATGGCTACACCTTC. It codes for CASSIDLSYGYTF.

This chain uses TRBV4-1 with TRBJ2-1; 10 bases are a match to TRBD2. In germline, CDR1 is MGHRA, CDR2 YSYEKL. Losses at the gene ends were 0 bases for V and 6 bases for J; bases not matched to a gene: 8. The CDR3 length is 17 residues. CDR3 amino acids: CASSQDLSSGRGNEQFF. CDR3 sequence (DNA): TGCGCCAGCAGCCAAGATCTGTCCAGCGGGAGGGGCAATGAGCAGTTCTTC.

V and J are TRBV25-1 and TRBJ2-7; no clear D gene. The CDR3 length is 13 residues. The V gene's germline CDR1 is MGHDK and CDR2 SYGVNS. V dropped 1 base and J dropped 0 bases, with 4 bases sitting between them. CDR3 DNA: TGTGCCAGCAGTGAATCACCCTCCTACGAGCAGTACTTC. It yields the protein CASSESPSYEQYF.

The V and J genes are TRBV6-5 and TRBJ2-2; 9 nucleotides line up with TRBD1. V lost 8 bases, J lost 3 bases, and 4 bases stayed unmatched. The V gene's germline CDR1 is MNHEY and CDR2 SVGAGI. The CDR3 is 14 residues long. The CDR3 DNA reads as TGTGCCAGCGGGGACAGGGTAGACACCGGGGAGCTGTTTTTT. The encoded protein is CASGDRVDTGELFF.

The chain's CDR3 is CANPRGNGYTF. CDR3 coding DNA: TGTGCCAACCCCCGGGGGAATGGCTACACCTTC. The gene calls are TRBV7-2 and TRBJ1-2, with D maybe TRBD1 (5 bases). There are 11 residues in the CDR3. CDR1 and CDR2 (germline): SGHTA, FQGNSA. V was trimmed by 10 bases and J by 6 bases, leaving 12 bases between them. Full variable domain (rest looked up from reference TRBV7-2 and TRBJ1-2): GAGVSQSPSNKVTEKGKDVELRCDPISGHTALYWYRQSLGQGLEFLIYFQGNSAPDKSGLPSDRFSAERTGGSVSTLTIQRTQQEDSAVYLCANPRGNGYTFGSGTRLTVV.

V gene TRBV28 combines with J gene TRBJ2-7; 7 nucleotides match TRBD2. This CDR3 is built from 15 residues. Trimming took 7 bases from V and 7 from J; bases not matched to a gene: 16. CDR1 and CDR2 (germline): MDHEN, SYDVKM. The CDR3 DNA is TGTGCCAGCACCCTGACTAGCTTCTCCCTTAATGAGCAGTACTTC. Translated, it gives CASTLTSFSLNEQYF.

Concerning this clone itself: Within the sample, other DNA sequences also encode this same CDR3. The chain uses TRBV4-1 and TRBJ1-5; D call uncertain. V was clipped by 1 base and J by 0 bases, with 13 bases between them. This CDR3 spans 17 amino acids. Germline V CDR1 and CDR2: MGHRA, YSYEKL. CDR3 sequence: CASSQVPAGYSNQPQHF. Here the CDR3 DNA reads TGCGCCAGCAGCCAAGTGCCGGCGGGCTATAGCAATCAGCCCCAGCATTTT.

This clone showed up just a few times. This likely came from a read error, as a far larger clone is one base away. The V and J genes are TRBV5-6 and TRBJ2-3; TRBD2 is a possible D gene (6 bases). The V gene lost 0 bases and the J gene lost 1 base, with 18 bases spanning the gap. The CDR3 is 18 residues long. The germline V gene encodes CDR1 SGHDT and CDR2 YYEEEE. The CDR3 DNA reads TGTGCCAGCAGCTTGGCCGGTAGGAGGGGTCGAGGCACAGATACGCAGTATTTT. Its protein product is CASSLAGRRGRGTDTQYF. Filled out from reference TRBV5-6 and TRBJ2-3, the complete variable domain reads DAGVTQSPTHLIKTRGQQVTLRCSPKSGHDTVSWYQQALGQGPQFIFQYYEEEERQRGNFPDRFSGHQFPNYSSELNVNALLLGDSALYLCASSLAGRRGRGTDTQYFGPGTRLTVL.

This chain joins TRBV6-1 and TRBJ2-5, with a tentative D call TRBD1 (6 bases). The CDR3 is made up of 15 amino acids. Trimming cost V 4 bases and J 2 bases, with 14 bases left between them. Per the germline V gene, CDR1 is MNHNS and CDR2 is SASEGT. The CDR3: CASSGVGATQETQYF. The CDR3 region has the DNA TGTGCCAGCAGTGGGGTGGGGGCGACGCAAGAGACCCAGTACTTC.

The chain recombines TRBV29-1 with TRBJ2-1; unclear D gene. Trimming stripped 0 bases from V and 7 bases from J, with 16 bases between. The CDR3 has 15 amino acids. Per germline, CDR1 SQVTM and CDR2 ANQGSEA. CDR3 amino acids: CSVEDHGAGVNEQFF. The CDR3 coding sequence is TGCAGCGTTGAAGATCACGGAGCTGGAGTTAATGAGCAGTTCTTC.